These 15 T cell receptor beta chains share one sample of origin, sequenced in a study of T-cell memory formation after mild COVID-19. TCRdb fed the 5' RACE reads into MiXCR, producing one record per CDR3 protein. Of approximately 290,000 distinct CDR3 sequences in the sample, under 8.5% were seen once. Sequences were obtained from PBMCs or a T cell subset sorted from them (not recorded which). All receptors come from a man aged 18-30 years who had mild COVID-19 (a few samples of this study predate the infection). Cell type and time point are not known.

This clonotype turned up a few times. J is TRBJ1-1 and V is TRBV5-1; possibly TRBD1 for D (5 bases). The CDR3 is made up of 15 amino acids. Germline V gene data show CDR1 as SGHRS and CDR2 as YFSETQ. V gave up 5 bases and J gave up 3 bases, with 17 bases separating them. The CDR3 region is CASRSLLGAYTEAFF. The DNA of the CDR3 is TGCGCCAGCAGGTCCCTTCTTGGGGCTTACACTGAAGCTTTCTTT.

This clonotype was seen repeatedly, ten times or more. This chain connects TRBV13 to TRBJ1-1, with D uncertain. Germline CDR1 reads PRHDT; CDR2 reads FYEKMQ (reference sequence). There are 13 residues in the CDR3. V lost 0 bases and J lost 5, with 7 bases in between. CDR3 DNA: TGTGCCAGCAGCTTAGGCCTGAGAACTGAAGCTTTCTTT. As protein: CASSLGLRTEAFF.

CDR3 nucleotide sequence: TGTGCCAGCAGCCCGTCACTAGCGGGGGCCTACAATGAGCAGTTCTTC. It specifies CASSPSLAGAYNEQFF. This chain uses TRBV7-2 with TRBJ2-1; TRBD2 matches at 11 bases. V dropped 5 bases and J dropped 2; count of bases not matched to a gene: 5. There are 16 residues in the CDR3. Germline CDR1 SGHTA, CDR2 FQGNSA.

This clonotype was observed a handful of times. This sequence joins TRBV5-5 and TRBJ2-2, with a weak D call TRBD1 (6 bases). With 0 bases removed from V and 7 bases from J, the gap between germline ends came to 7 bases. Germline V gene sequence: CDR1 SGHKS, CDR2 YYEKEE (reference sequence). The CDR3 contains 13 residues. Here the CDR3 DNA reads TGTGCCAGCAGCTTGGCAGGGGACGGGGAGCTGTTTTTT. It specifies CASSLAGDGELFF.

This clonotype was counted between two and nine times. V and J are TRBV20-1 and TRBJ2-2; 9 bases line up with TRBD1. V shed 4 bases, J shed 1 base, and the junction held 1 base outside the gene matches. Germline V gives CDR1 DFQATT, CDR2 SNEGSKA (reference sequence). The CDR3 runs 14 residues. Here the CDR3 DNA reads TGCAGTGCTACGGGACAGGGGAACACCGGGGAGCTGTTTTTT. Encoded protein: CSATGQGNTGELFF.

This chain uses TRBV18 with TRBJ1-3; 7 bases align to TRBD1. CDR1 is KGHSH, CDR2 LQKENI, per germline. V was pared by 3 bases and J by 4 bases, with 9 bases of the junction left unmatched. CDR3 length: 16 residues. The CDR3 DNA reads TGTGCCAGCTCACCCGGGACAGTGAGTTCCGGAAACACCATATATTTT. Its protein is CASSPGTVSSGNTIYF.

This clonotype was observed many times. This chain joins TRBV7-3 and TRBJ2-7; no firm D call. Trimming took off 5 bases at V and 6 bases at J, with 14 bases between the two ends. CDR3 length: 13 residues. Germline assignment: CDR1 SGHTA and CDR2 FQGTGA. This chain's CDR3 is CASSASRSSEQYF. The CDR3 bases are TGTGCCAGCAGCGCATCGCGGTCCAGCGAGCAGTACTTC.

The J gene is TRBJ2-5, the V gene TRBV20-1; TRBD2 agrees at 8 bases. The CDR3 sequence is 13 residues long. Looked up from germline, CDR1 is DFQATT and CDR2 is SNEGSKA (reference sequence). With 6 bases clipped from V and 4 bases from J, the junction kept 7 bases outside the gene matches. CDR3: CSAARGGPETQYF. As DNA, the CDR3 is TGCAGTGCGGCTCGGGGGGGCCCAGAGACCCAGTACTTC.

The V call is TRBV6-5, the J call TRBJ2-7, with D perhaps matching TRBD1 or TRBD2 (5 bases each). Deletions cut 7 bases from V and 0 bases from J, with 10 bases between. The CDR3 is 13 residues long. The germline CDR1 and CDR2 sequences are MNHEY and SVGAGI. The CDR3 nucleotides are TGTGCCAGCACGGGACGGCCCTCCTACGAGCAGTACTTC. Translated: CASTGRPSYEQYF.

This clonotype was detected many times. This chain connects TRBV5-1 to TRBJ1-1; D is uncertain. This CDR3 is built from 14 residues. Germline CDR1 and CDR2: SGHRS and YFSETQ. V dropped 0 bases and J dropped 7 bases, with 13 bases sitting between them. CDR3 residues: CASSLAGAGDEAFF. CDR3 nucleotide sequence: TGCGCCAGCAGCTTGGCGGGAGCCGGAGATGAAGCTTTCTTT. Filled out from reference TRBV5-1 and TRBJ1-1, the complete variable domain reads KAGVTQTPRYLIKTRGQQVTLSCSPISGHRSVSWYQQTPGQGLQFLFEYFSETQRNKGNFPGRFSGRQFSNSRSEMNVSTLELGDSALYLCASSLAGAGDEAFFGQGTRLTVV.

This clonotype appeared a few times. The rearrangement uses TRBV4-2 and TRBJ1-5, with D perhaps TRBD1 (5 bases). The germline CDR1 and CDR2 sequences are LGHNA and YNFKEQ. The germline V and J ends were trimmed by 0 bases and 3 bases, with 12 bases remaining between them. The CDR3 spans 16 residues. In DNA, the CDR3 is TGTGCCAGCAGCCAAGATGGGGGGAGGAACAATCAGCCCCAGCATTTT. Protein sequence: CASSQDGGRNNQPQHF.

This sequence joins TRBV4-3 and TRBJ1-4; D gene ambiguous. Germline CDR1 and CDR2: LGHNA and YSLEER. The CDR3 covers 17 residues. The V and J ends lost 0 bases and 6 bases respectively, with 17 bases between them. The CDR3 DNA is TGCGCCAGCAGCCAAGATGGATGGGCTACCCGGGATGAAAAACTGTTTTTT. Amino acids: CASSQDGWATRDEKLFF.

This clonotype was observed many times. This chain uses TRBV5-6 with TRBJ2-1; D not certain. V shed 1 base and J shed 5 bases, with 4 bases lying between them. Per the germline V gene, CDR1 is SGHDT and CDR2 is YYEEEE. The CDR3 spans 12 residues. For the CDR3, the DNA is TGTGCCAGCAGCTTGTCGGACAATGAGCAGTTCTTC. It translates to CASSLSDNEQFF.

The chain joins TRBV6-1 to TRBJ1-6; 9 bases agree with TRBD1. This CDR3 comprises 13 residues. J lost 6 bases, V lost 11 bases, and 5 bases had no gene match. CDR1 MNHNS and CDR2 SASEGT come from the germline V gene. DNA of the CDR3: TGTGCCGGACAGGGGAACCCTAATTCACCCCTCCACTTT. Translation: CAGQGNPNSPLHF.

The chain has TRBV6-2 or TRBV6-3 and TRBJ2-7; D perhaps matches TRBD2 (8 bases). The CDR3 is 13 amino acids. The V end was cut by 10 bases, the J end by 3 bases, with 16 bases between. From germline, CDR1 is MNHEY and CDR2 SVGEGT. In DNA, the CDR3 is TGTGCCACCGGGGGGGGGACAGACTACGAGCAGTACGTC. Its protein product is CATGGGTDYEQYV.